Listed below are T cell receptor beta chains from one sample, sequenced in a study of neurological immune-mediated disorders. MiXCR was run by TCRdb on the 5' RACE reads, yielding one entry per CDR3 protein. The table lists more than 70,000 distinct CDR3 sequences, 15% to 20% of them singletons. The sequencing input was PBMCs. The receptors derive from a middle-aged woman in good health. CDR3s include the opening cysteine and the closing phenylalanine or tryptophan. Each record gives: clone size, V gene, D gene, J gene, CDR3 DNA, CDR3 protein. A D gene is named only where the DNA matches it firmly. A row's size may be missing; if present it is once, few, many or a size class.

many,TRBV15,NA,TRBJ1-6,TGTGCCACCAGCAGAGTGGGGAGTCCCTATAATTCACCCCTCCACTTT,CATSRVGSPYNSPLHF
many,TRBV3-1,NA,TRBJ2-1,TGTGCCAGCAGCCAAGATCCCGGGGATGAGCAGTTCTTC,CASSQDPGDEQFF
many,TRBV12-3/TRBV12-4,NA,TRBJ2-5,TGTGCCAGCAACTCGGACGGCAATGAAGAGACCCAGTACTTC,CASNSDGNEETQYF
many,TRBV6-1,NA,TRBJ2-2,TGTGCCAGCAGTGAACCCTCTCCAGGGGAGCGCACCGGGGAGCTGTTTTTT,CASSEPSPGERTGELFF
many,TRBV5-6,TRBD2,TRBJ2-5,TGTGCCAGCAGCGAAGTGGGAGGGGAAGAGACCCAGTACTTC,CASSEVGGEETQYF
many,TRBV20-1,NA,TRBJ2-3,TGCAGTGCTAGTAAGGCAGATACGCAGTATTTT,CSASKADTQYF
many,TRBV20-1,NA,TRBJ2-3,TGCAGTGCCTCTACCTCAGGGGCGGGCACAGATACGCAGTATTTT,CSASTSGAGTDTQYF
NA,TRBV7-2,NA,TRBJ2-5,TGTGCCAGCAGCTTATCCGGAGGGAAACGCCAAGAGACCCAGTACTTC,CASSLSGGKRQETQYF
many,TRBV5-1,TRBD1,TRBJ2-2,TGCGCCAGCAGCACCAACGGACAGGGTGGCGGGGAGCTGTTTTTT,CASSTNGQGGGELFF
many,TRBV5-1,TRBD1,TRBJ2-1,TGCGCCAGCAGCTTGACAGGGGGGAAAAACAATGAGCAGTTCTTC,CASSLTGGKNNEQFF
many,TRBV5-1,TRBD2,TRBJ2-3,TGCGCCAGCAGCTCGGGGGGGGCCCTAGATACGCAGTATTTT,CASSSGGALDTQYF
many,TRBV9,TRBD2,TRBJ2-3,TGTGCCAGCAGCTCCTCAGCGGGGGGGCAGAGAGATACGCAGTATTTT,CASSSSAGGQRDTQYF
NA,TRBV6-1,TRBD1,TRBJ1-6,TGTGCCAGCAATAAAGCCCGGGACAGGGGAAATTCACCCCTCCACTTT,CASNKARDRGNSPLHF
many,TRBV10-2,TRBD2,TRBJ2-1,TGCGCCAGCAGTGGGACTAGCGGTTACAATGAGCAGTTCTTC,CASSGTSGYNEQFF
NA,TRBV6-2/TRBV6-3,TRBD2,TRBJ2-1,TGTGCCAGCAGTTATCCGACTAGCGGGGGGATGGTGACGGTCAATGAGCAGTTCTTC,CASSYPTSGGMVTVNEQFF
many,TRBV24-1,NA,TRBJ2-1,TGTGCCACCAGTGACGCCCGAGCGATGAGCTCCTACAATGAGCAGTTCTTC,CATSDARAMSSYNEQFF
many,TRBV7-8,NA,TRBJ1-5,TGTGCCAGCAGCTTAGCCCCCGGGGGCGCGTATCAGCCCCAGCATTTT,CASSLAPGGAYQPQHF
few,TRBV5-1,NA,TRBJ1-3,TGCGCCAGCAGCTTTGGACCGGGAGGAGGCAACACCATATATTTT,CASSFGPGGGNTIYF
many,TRBV7-2,TRBD2,TRBJ2-3,TGTGCCAGCAGCCGTCCCCTTAGCGGGGCAAGCACAGATACGCAGTATTTT,CASSRPLSGASTDTQYF
many,TRBV4-1,TRBD1,TRBJ1-1,TGCGCCAGCAGCCAACCCACAGGGGCCACTGAAGCTTTCTTT,CASSQPTGATEAFF
many,TRBV5-1,TRBD1,TRBJ1-1,TGCGCCAGCAGAGGACAGGGGGGAGACACTGAAGCTTTCTTT,CASRGQGGDTEAFF
many,TRBV20-1,TRBD1,TRBJ1-5,TGCAGTGCTAGGGATGACAGGGGGACCCAGCCCCAGCATTTT,CSARDDRGTQPQHF
many,TRBV7-8,NA,TRBJ1-2,TGTGCCAGCAGCTTATGGACAGATAGGGGCTATGGCTACACCTTC,CASSLWTDRGYGYTF
many,TRBV4-1,TRBD1,TRBJ1-4,TGCGCCAGCAGCCAAGAGGGGAAGGGGGCGGAGGGGGCGACTAATGAAAAACTGTTTTTT,CASSQEGKGAEGATNEKLFF
many,TRBV20-1,NA,TRBJ2-1,TGCAGTGCTAGAACAGGCCTGGCGGTGCAGTTCTTC,CSARTGLAVQFF
many,TRBV28,NA,TRBJ1-3,TGTGCCAGCAACCGGACCGTAATATATTTT,CASNRTVIYF
many,TRBV12-3/TRBV12-4,TRBD1,TRBJ2-3,TGTGCCAGCAGCCTGACAGGGGTTAATACGCAGTATTTT,CASSLTGVNTQYF
many,TRBV29-1,NA,TRBJ2-1,TGCAGCGTTGTTGGGACGGCGAACAATGAGCAGTTCTTC,CSVVGTANNEQFF